This T cell receptor (beta chain) originates from a study of blood T cell repertoires in COVID-19. V lost 0 bases to trimming and J lost 7 bases, with 8 bases between them. The CDR3 extends over 14 amino acids. Germline values: CDR1 SGDLS, CDR2 YYNGEE. TCRdb's copy holds only in-frame clones and misses some; the assay was immunoSEQ multiplex PCR. This sample yields 120,000 to 150,000 clones, of which about four fifths are seen a single time; about 5% belongs to the top ten. This chain joins TRBV9 and TRBJ1-6; D gene uncertain. This sequence was found in a human donor in a cohort sampled during active COVID-19. Material for sequencing was peripheral blood. In nucleotides, the CDR3 is TGTGCCAGCAGCGTAGCTACGGGGAATTCACCCCTCCACTTT. It translates to CASSVATGNSPLHF.